This T cell receptor beta chain appears in the sequencing data of a study of blood T cell repertoires in COVID-19. About the study: The cDNA or gDNA used as material had been derived from T cells, B-cell-depleted T cells, or PBMCs.

Authors' analysis steps: Reference gene primer amplification gave estimated nucleated cell counts. Using immunoSEQ multiplex PCR, the repertoire was profiled, and TCRdb retains in-frame clones only, with some absent. V and J calls and clone size are copied from that table; D and trimming were computed from the DNA. This sample has over 70,000 clones; 65% to 85% occur once, and the top ten carry around 4.1%. Germline assignment: CDR1 SGHNT and CDR2 YYREEE (reference sequence). The V end was cut by 7 bases, the J end by 2 bases, with 12 bases between. The CDR3 covers 13 residues. The receptor comes from a woman aged 55-75 years with acute or convalescent COVID-19. Sequenced sample: peripheral blood. The chain uses TRBV5-4 and TRBJ2-5; no clear D. CDR3 in amino acids: CASQVGSQETQYF. CDR3 nucleotides: TGTGCCAGCCAGGTGGGCAGTCAAGAGACCCAGTACTTC.